The sequence of this T cell receptor beta chain was determined in a study of blood T cell repertoires in COVID-19. V was pared by 3 bases and J by 4 bases, with 3 bases of the junction left unmatched. CDR3 length equals 14 residues. The germline gives CDR1 SEHNR, CDR2 FQNEAQ (reference sequence). In the authors' workflow: Amplifying reference gene primers gave estimates of nucleated cell counts. Assay: immunoSEQ multiplex PCR; the TCRdb copy retains only in-frame clones and omits some. The V and J calls and clone size come from that table; D and trimming were worked out from the DNA. Here the sample spans roughly 280,000 clones, roughly nine tenths being singletons. This clone was seen only a few times. The same CDR3 can be traced to other DNA sequences in this sample.

The TCR was taken from a woman aged 45-60 years who had recovered from COVID-19. Sample: peripheral blood. The V and J genes are TRBV7-9 and TRBJ2-7; 10 bases agree with TRBD1. The CDR3 DNA reads as TGTGCCAGCAGCTTGGGACAGGGGCTATACGAGCAGTACTTC. Translated, it gives CASSLGQGLYEQYF.